These T cell receptor beta chains were read from a single sample in a study of blood T cell repertoires in COVID-19. Only in-frame clones appear in the TCRdb table, and some are missing; sequencing was by immunoSEQ multiplex PCR. The table lists about 240,000 clones, roughly 85% of them singletons. Material: peripheral blood. These receptors were obtained from a man aged 50 or older with COVID-19, enrolled during active disease. Both conserved end residues are part of each CDR3. D genes are given only for firm matches. Part of the rows lack a size; the others show once, few, many or a class for expanded clones.

cdr3_aa cdr3_nt j_call d_call v_call clone_size
CASSVGGAANTGELFF TGTGCCAGCAGCGTAGGGGGCGCCGCGAACACCGGGGAGCTGTTTTTT TRBJ2-2 NA TRBV9 NA
CASFPGQGAGGELFF TGTGCCAGTTTCCCGGGACAGGGGGCCGGCGGGGAGCTGTTTTTT TRBJ2-2 TRBD1 TRBV19 NA
CASSPTGGRFEAFF TGTGCCAGCAGCCCAACAGGAGGGAGGTTTGAAGCTTTCTTT TRBJ1-1 NA TRBV7-2 NA
CASHGRSNQPQHF TGTGCCTCACATGGCAGGAGCAATCAGCCCCAGCATTTT TRBJ1-5 NA TRBV10-3 NA
CASSRTSGGSYQETQYF TGCGCCAGCAGCCGGACTAGCGGGGGATCGTACCAAGAGACCCAGTACTTC TRBJ2-5 TRBD2 TRBV5-1 NA
CASSPYTAGWENTGELFF TGTGCCAGCAGTCCGTATACCGCAGGGTGGGAGAACACCGGGGAGCTGTTTTTT TRBJ2-2 NA TRBV6-2/TRBV6-3 few
CASSLSTSGGVETQYF TGTGCCAGCAGCTTGTCGACTAGCGGGGGGGTTGAGACCCAGTACTTC TRBJ2-5 TRBD2 TRBV5-4 NA
CASTTMGLRFEEQFF TGTGCCAGCACCACGATGGGGCTGCGGTTTGAAGAGCAGTTCTTC TRBJ2-1 NA TRBV6-5 NA
CASSGLSLSGDSNQPQHF TGTGCCAGCAGCGGACTTTCCCTTTCAGGGGATAGCAATCAGCCCCAGCATTTT TRBJ1-5 NA TRBV21-1 NA
CASSRRGGSSPLHF TGTGCCAGCAGCCGTAGGGGGGGGAGTTCACCCCTCCACTTT TRBJ1-6 NA TRBV3-1/TRBV3-2 NA
CASSSSGGTDTQYF TGCGCCAGCAGCTCCAGCGGGGGCACAGATACGCAGTATTTT TRBJ2-3 TRBD2 TRBV5-1 NA
CASSTAGDRSPLHF TGTGCCAGCAGCACCGCGGGGGACCGTTCACCCCTCCACTTT TRBJ1-6 NA TRBV9 NA
CASSPHRDREQFF TGTGCCAGCAGCCCCCACAGGGATCGGGAGCAGTTCTTC TRBJ2-1 NA TRBV7-3 NA
CASSYRVQADTQYF TGTGCCAGCAGCTACAGAGTTCAAGCAGATACGCAGTATTTT TRBJ2-3 NA TRBV7-2 NA
CATSPRDRGFSGELFF TGTGCCACCAGCCCCCGGGACAGGGGGTTTTCCGGGGAGCTGTTTTTT TRBJ2-2 TRBD1 TRBV15 NA
CASSLKGQGGSEAFF TGCGCCAGCAGCTTAAAGGGACAGGGAGGATCTGAAGCTTTCTTT TRBJ1-1 TRBD1 TRBV5-1 NA
CASSQDWAGSGNTIYF TGTGCCAGCAGCCAAGACTGGGCAGGCTCTGGAAACACCATATATTTT TRBJ1-3 NA TRBV4-2 NA
CSASREGPLGGYTF TGCAGTGCTAGTCGGGAGGGCCCTTTGGGTGGCTACACCTTC TRBJ1-2 NA TRBV20-1 NA
CASSNRDRRETQYF TGTGCCAGCAGCAACCGGGACAGGAGAGAGACCCAGTACTTC TRBJ2-5 TRBD1 TRBV5-8 NA
CASRQGTSGSYEQYF TGTGCCAGCAGACAGGGGACTAGCGGATCCTACGAGCAGTACTTC TRBJ2-7 TRBD2 TRBV27 NA
CASSTGQPREKLFF TGTGCCAGCAGCACGGGACAGCCTAGAGAAAAACTGTTTTTT TRBJ1-4 TRBD1 TRBV7-2 once
CATSGRDRGFLDTGELFF TGTGCCACCAGTGGGCGGGACAGGGGGTTCTTAGACACCGGGGAGCTGTTTTTT TRBJ2-2 TRBD1 TRBV24-1 NA
CAWSGRRGRLQETQYF TGTGCCTGGAGCGGGCGGCGGGGGCGCCTCCAAGAGACCCAGTACTTC TRBJ2-5 NA TRBV30 NA
CASSQSSYNSPLHF TGTGCCAGCAGCCAGAGCTCCTATAATTCACCCCTCCACTTT TRBJ1-6 NA TRBV14 NA
CASSLVSGGDTQYF TGTGCCAGCAGCTTAGTGAGCGGGGGAGATACGCAGTATTTT TRBJ2-3 TRBD2 TRBV11-3 NA
CASSFGLAGGETQYF TGTGCCAGCAGCTTCGGACTAGCGGGGGGGGAGACCCAGTACTTC TRBJ2-5 TRBD2 TRBV7-9 few
CASSLNAGTEAFF TGTGCCAGCAGTTTAAATGCCGGGACTGAAGCTTTCTTT TRBJ1-1 NA TRBV27 NA
CASSLGTGGNQPQHF TGTGCCAGCAGTTTGGGGACAGGCGGAAATCAGCCCCAGCATTTT TRBJ1-5 TRBD1 TRBV27 NA
CASSEIEGTKEKLFF TGTGCCAGCAGTGAAATAGAGGGCACGAAGGAAAAACTGTTTTTT TRBJ1-4 NA TRBV2 NA
CASTMRGIYGYTF TGTGCCAGCACCATGAGGGGGATCTATGGCTACACCTTC TRBJ1-2 NA TRBV12-3/TRBV12-4 NA
CASSFAGGRNTEAFF TGTGCCAGCAGTTTCGCAGGGGGTCGGAACACTGAAGCTTTCTTT TRBJ1-1 TRBD1 TRBV28 NA
CASSQAELSGANVLTF TGCGCCAGCAGCCAAGCTGAGCTATCTGGGGCCAACGTCCTGACTTTC TRBJ2-6 NA TRBV4-3 NA
CASSLAGRRTGELFF TGTGCCAGCAGCTTGGCAGGGAGGCGCACCGGGGAGCTGTTTTTT TRBJ2-2 NA TRBV5-6 once
CASRPDRTGDTQYF TGTGCCAGTAGGCCCGACAGAACCGGAGATACGCAGTATTTT TRBJ2-3 NA TRBV19 NA
CASTLGTGGYGTEAFF TGTGCCAGTACCCTAGGAACCGGGGGATATGGCACTGAAGCTTTCTTT TRBJ1-1 NA TRBV19 once
CASSPARSSGNTIYF TGTGCCAGCAGCCCCGCACGGAGCTCTGGAAACACCATATATTTT TRBJ1-3 NA TRBV11-2 NA
CASSYDRGAQISYEQYF TGTGCCAGCAGCTATGACAGGGGGGCTCAAATCTCCTACGAGCAGTACTTC TRBJ2-7 TRBD1 TRBV7-2 NA
CASISGTGGLETQYF TGTGCCAGCATCTCAGGGACAGGGGGCTTGGAGACCCAGTACTTC TRBJ2-5 TRBD1 TRBV3-1/TRBV3-2 NA
CASSLRGGETQYF TGTGCCAGCAGCTTAAGAGGTGGAGAGACCCAGTACTTC TRBJ2-5 NA TRBV7-2 NA
CASSIAGDEQYF TGTGCCAGTAGTATAGCCGGGGACGAGCAGTACTTC TRBJ2-7 NA TRBV19 NA
CASNLASGGAIDTQYF TGCGCCAGCAACCTTGCTAGCGGGGGGGCAATAGATACGCAGTATTTT TRBJ2-3 TRBD2 TRBV5-1 NA
CASSEGALNQPQHF TGCGCCAGCAGTGAGGGGGCTTTGAATCAGCCCCAGCATTTT TRBJ1-5 TRBD1 TRBV5-1 NA
CALIRGGLSSIGELFF TGTGCCCTCATCCGGGGGGGATTATCCTCCATCGGGGAGCTGTTTTTT TRBJ2-2 TRBD2 TRBV2 NA
CASSQDGAGASTDTQYF TGTGCCAGCAGCCAAGATGGAGCGGGGGCTTCGACAGATACGCAGTATTTT TRBJ2-3 TRBD2 TRBV4-2 NA
CASSVDRTRPLTSSTDTQYF TGTGCCAGCAGCGTAGATAGGACTAGGCCCTTAACTTCTAGCACAGATACGCAGTATTTT TRBJ2-3 TRBD2 TRBV9 NA
CASSQDLVSGGNEQYF TGTGCCAGCAGCCAAGATCTTGTTAGCGGGGGTAACGAGCAGTACTTC TRBJ2-7 TRBD2 TRBV4-2 once
CAIATSAGSGNTIYF TGTGCCATCGCTACGTCCGCGGGCTCTGGAAACACCATATATTTT TRBJ1-3 NA TRBV10-3 NA
CASSLTGIYAGELFF TGTGCCAGCAGCTTGACAGGGATATACGCCGGGGAGCTGTTTTTT TRBJ2-2 TRBD1 TRBV13 NA
CASSEVGAYGYTF TGTGCCAGCAGTGAAGTTGGGGCTTATGGCTACACCTTC TRBJ1-2 NA TRBV25-1 NA
CASSLVGYNQPQHF TGTGCCAGCAGCTTAGTCGGTTATAATCAGCCCCAGCATTTT TRBJ1-5 NA TRBV7-2 NA